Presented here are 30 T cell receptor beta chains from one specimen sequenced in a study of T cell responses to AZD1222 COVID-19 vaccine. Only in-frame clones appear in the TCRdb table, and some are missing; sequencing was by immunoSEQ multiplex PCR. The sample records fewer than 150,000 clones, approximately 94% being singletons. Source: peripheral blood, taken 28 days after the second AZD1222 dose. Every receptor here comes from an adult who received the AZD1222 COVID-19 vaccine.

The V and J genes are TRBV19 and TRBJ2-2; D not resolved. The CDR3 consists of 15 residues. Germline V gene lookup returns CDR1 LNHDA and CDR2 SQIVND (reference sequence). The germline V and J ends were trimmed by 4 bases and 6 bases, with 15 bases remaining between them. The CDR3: CASSNFRTLAGELFF. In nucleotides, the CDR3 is TGTGCCAGTAGTAACTTCCGGACCTTGGCCGGGGAGCTGTTTTTT.

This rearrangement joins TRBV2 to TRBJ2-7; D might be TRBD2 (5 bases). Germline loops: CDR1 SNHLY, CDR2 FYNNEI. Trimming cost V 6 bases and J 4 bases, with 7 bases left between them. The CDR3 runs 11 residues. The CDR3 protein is CASRGEYEQYF. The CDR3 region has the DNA TGTGCCAGCAGGGGAGAGTACGAGCAGTACTTC. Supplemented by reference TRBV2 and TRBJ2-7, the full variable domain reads EPEVTQTPSHQVTQMGQEVILRCVPISNHLYFYWYRQILGQKVEFLVSFYNNEISEKSEIFDDQFSVERPDGSNFTLKIRSTKLEDSAMYFCASRGEYEQYFGPGTRLTVT.

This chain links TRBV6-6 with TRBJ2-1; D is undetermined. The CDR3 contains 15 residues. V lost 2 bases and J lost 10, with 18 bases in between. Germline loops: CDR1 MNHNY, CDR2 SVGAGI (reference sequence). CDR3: CASSYPGPKSVEQFF. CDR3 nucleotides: TGTGCCAGCAGTTACCCTGGACCGAAATCAGTAGAGCAGTTCTTC.

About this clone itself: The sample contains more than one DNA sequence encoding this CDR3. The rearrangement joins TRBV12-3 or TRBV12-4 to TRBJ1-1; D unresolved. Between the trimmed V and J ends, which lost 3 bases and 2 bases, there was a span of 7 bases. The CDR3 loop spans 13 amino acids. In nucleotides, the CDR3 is TGTGCCAGCAGTTTGGGGTCAAACACTGAAGCTTTCTTT. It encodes CASSLGSNTEAFF.

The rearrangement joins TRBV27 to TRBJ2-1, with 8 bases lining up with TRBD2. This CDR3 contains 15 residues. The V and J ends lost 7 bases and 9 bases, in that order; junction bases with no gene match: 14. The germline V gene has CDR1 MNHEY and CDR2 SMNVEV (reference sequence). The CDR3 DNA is TGTGCCAGCACCCGTCGGGGGGGCGCAGGGGTTGAGCAGTTCTTC. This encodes CASTRRGGAGVEQFF.

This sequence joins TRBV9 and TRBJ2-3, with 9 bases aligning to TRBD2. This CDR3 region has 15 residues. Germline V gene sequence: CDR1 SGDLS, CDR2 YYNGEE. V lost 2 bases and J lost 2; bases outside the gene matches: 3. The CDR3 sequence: CASSVWTSATDTQYF. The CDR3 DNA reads TGTGCCAGCAGCGTCTGGACTAGCGCCACAGATACGCAGTATTTT.

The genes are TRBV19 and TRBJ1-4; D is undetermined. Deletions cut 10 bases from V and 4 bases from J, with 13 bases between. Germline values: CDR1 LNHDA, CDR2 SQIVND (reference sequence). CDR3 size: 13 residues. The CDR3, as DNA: TGTGCCACCTCCTATATGAGTAATGAAAAACTGTTTTTT. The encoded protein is CATSYMSNEKLFF.

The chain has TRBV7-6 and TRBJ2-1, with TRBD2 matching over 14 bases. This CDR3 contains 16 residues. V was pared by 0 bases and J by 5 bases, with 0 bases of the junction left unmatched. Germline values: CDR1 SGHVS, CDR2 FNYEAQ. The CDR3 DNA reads TGTGCCAGCAGCTTAGCGGGACTAGCGGGAGACAATGAGCAGTTCTTC. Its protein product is CASSLAGLAGDNEQFF.

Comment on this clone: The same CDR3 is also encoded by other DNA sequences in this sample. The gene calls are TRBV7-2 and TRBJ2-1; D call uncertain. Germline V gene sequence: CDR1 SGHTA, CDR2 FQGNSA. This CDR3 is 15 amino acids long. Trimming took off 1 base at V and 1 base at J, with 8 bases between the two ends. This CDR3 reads CASSLGVGSYNEQFF. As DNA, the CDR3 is TGTGCCAGCAGCTTAGGAGTAGGATCCTACAATGAGCAGTTCTTC. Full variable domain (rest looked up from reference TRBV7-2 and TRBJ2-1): GAGVSQSPSNKVTEKGKDVELRCDPISGHTALYWYRQSLGQGLEFLIYFQGNSAPDKSGLPSDRFSAERTGGSVSTLTIQRTQQEDSAVYLCASSLGVGSYNEQFFGPGTRLTVL.

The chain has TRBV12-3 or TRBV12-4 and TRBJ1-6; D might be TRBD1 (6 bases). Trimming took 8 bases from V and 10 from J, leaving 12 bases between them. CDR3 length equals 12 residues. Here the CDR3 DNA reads TGTGCCAGCTCGGACGGGGGCTCACCCCTCCACTTT. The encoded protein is CASSDGGSPLHF.

In DNA form, the CDR3 reads TGTGCCACCACGGACAGGGGAGGGGAGCAGTACTTC. It codes for CATTDRGGEQYF. The chain is built from TRBV10-3 and TRBJ2-7, with TRBD1 matching over 9 bases. CDR1 and CDR2 from the germline V gene are ENHRY and SYGVKD. The CDR3 is 12 amino acids. The V gene end was trimmed by 10 bases and the J gene end by 7 bases; junction bases not matched to a gene: 8.

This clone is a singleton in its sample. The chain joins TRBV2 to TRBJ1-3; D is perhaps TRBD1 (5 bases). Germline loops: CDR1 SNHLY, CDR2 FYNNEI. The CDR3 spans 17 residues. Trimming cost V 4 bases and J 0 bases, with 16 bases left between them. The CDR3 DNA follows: TGTGCCAGCAGTGCCGTTAGGGGACTAAACTCTGGAAACACCATATATTTT. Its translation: CASSAVRGLNSGNTIYF.

CDR3 amino acids: CASSSGTEAGELFF. The CDR3 nucleotides read TGTGCCAGCAGCTCAGGGACAGAAGCCGGGGAGCTGTTTTTT. The chain carries TRBV12-1 and TRBJ2-2; the D call in the table, TRBD1, was not verified against the DNA. TRBV12-1 is assigned pseudogene status. The CDR3 is 14 amino acids.

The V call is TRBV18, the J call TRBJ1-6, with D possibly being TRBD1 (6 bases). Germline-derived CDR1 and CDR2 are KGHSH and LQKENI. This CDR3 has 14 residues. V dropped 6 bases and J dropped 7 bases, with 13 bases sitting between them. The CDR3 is CASSADRVNSPLHF. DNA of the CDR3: TGTGCCAGCTCGGCGGACAGAGTGAATTCACCCCTCCACTTT.

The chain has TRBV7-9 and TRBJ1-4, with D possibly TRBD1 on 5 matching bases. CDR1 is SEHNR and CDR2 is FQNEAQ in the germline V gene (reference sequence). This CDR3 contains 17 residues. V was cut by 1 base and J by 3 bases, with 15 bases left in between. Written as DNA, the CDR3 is TGTGCCAGCAGCTTAGTCCCCCGACAGAGAGCTAATGAAAAACTGTTTTTT. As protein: CASSLVPRQRANEKLFF.

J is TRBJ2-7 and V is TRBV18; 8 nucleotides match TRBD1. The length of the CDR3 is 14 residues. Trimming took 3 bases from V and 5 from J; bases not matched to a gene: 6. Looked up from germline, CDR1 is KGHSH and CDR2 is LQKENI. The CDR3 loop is CASSPQDRDHEQYF. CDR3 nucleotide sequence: TGTGCCAGCTCACCCCAGGACAGGGACCACGAGCAGTACTTC. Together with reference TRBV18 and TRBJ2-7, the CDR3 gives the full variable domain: NAGVMQNPRHLVRRRGQEARLRCSPMKGHSHVYWYRQLPEEGLKFMVYLQKENIIDESGMPKERFSAEFPKEGPSILRIQQVVRGDSAAYFCASSPQDRDHEQYFGPGTRLTVT.

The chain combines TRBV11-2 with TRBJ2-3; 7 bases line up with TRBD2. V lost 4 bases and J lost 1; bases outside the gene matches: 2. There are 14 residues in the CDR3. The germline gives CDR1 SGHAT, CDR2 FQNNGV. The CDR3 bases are TGTGCCAGCAGCTCTCTAGCGGGCACAGATACGCAGTATTTT. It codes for CASSSLAGTDTQYF.

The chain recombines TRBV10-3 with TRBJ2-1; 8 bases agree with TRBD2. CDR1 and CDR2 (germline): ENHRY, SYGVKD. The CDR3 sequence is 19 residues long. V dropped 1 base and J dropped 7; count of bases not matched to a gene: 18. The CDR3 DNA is TGTGCCATCAGTGAGTGGCGGTTGGCGGGAGGTTTGTCGGGGAATGAGCAGTTCTTC. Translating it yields CAISEWRLAGGLSGNEQFF.

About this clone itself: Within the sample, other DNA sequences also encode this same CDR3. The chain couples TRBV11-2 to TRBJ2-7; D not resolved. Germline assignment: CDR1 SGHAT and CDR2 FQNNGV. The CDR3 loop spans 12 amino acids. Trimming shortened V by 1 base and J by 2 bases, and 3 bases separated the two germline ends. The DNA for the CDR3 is TGTGCCAGCAGCTTAGGCACCTACGAGCAGTACTTC. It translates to CASSLGTYEQYF.

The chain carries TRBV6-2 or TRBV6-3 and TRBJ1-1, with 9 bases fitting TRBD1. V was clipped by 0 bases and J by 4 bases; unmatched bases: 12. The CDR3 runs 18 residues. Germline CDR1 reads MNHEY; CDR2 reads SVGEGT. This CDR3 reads CASSYSRDRALDITEAFF. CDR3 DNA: TGTGCCAGCAGTTACTCGCGGGACAGGGCATTAGATATCACTGAAGCTTTCTTT.

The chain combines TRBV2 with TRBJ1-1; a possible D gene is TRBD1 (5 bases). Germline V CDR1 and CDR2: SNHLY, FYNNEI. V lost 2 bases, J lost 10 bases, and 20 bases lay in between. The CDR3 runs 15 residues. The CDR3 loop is CASSESRGDIFPAFF. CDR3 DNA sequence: TGTGCCAGCAGTGAATCTCGGGGCGATATATTCCCAGCTTTCTTT.

The CDR3 protein is CASSQETSGTYNEQFF. The CDR3 nucleotides are TGCGCCAGCAGCCAAGAGACTAGCGGGACTTACAATGAGCAGTTCTTC. This chain links TRBV4-1 with TRBJ2-1; 11 bases are a match to TRBD2. J gave up 4 bases and V 0 bases, and 2 bases lay outside the gene matches. There are 16 residues in the CDR3. CDR1 is MGHRA, CDR2 YSYEKL, per germline.

In DNA form, the CDR3 reads TGTGCCAGCAGCGTAAGAGGGACCAAGCGGATGGCCCAGCATTTT. It is translated as CASSVRGTKRMAQHF. The chain recombines TRBV28 with TRBJ1-5; D is perhaps TRBD1 (5 bases). The germline V gene has CDR1 MDHEN and CDR2 SYDVKM. Trimming cost V 6 bases and J 11 bases, with 23 bases left between them. This CDR3 contains 15 residues.

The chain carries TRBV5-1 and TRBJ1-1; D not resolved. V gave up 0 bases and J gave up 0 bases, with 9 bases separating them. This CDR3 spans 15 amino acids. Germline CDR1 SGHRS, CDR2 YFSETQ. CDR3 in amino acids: CASSLGSIMNTEAFF. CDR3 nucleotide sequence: TGCGCCAGCAGCTTGGGCTCCATAATGAACACTGAAGCTTTCTTT.

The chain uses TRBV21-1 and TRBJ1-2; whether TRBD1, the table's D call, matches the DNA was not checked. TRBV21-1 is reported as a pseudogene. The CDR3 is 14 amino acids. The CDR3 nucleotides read TGTGCCAGCAGCAAATGTGAAGGGGGCGATGGCTACACCTTC. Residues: CASSKCEGGDGYTF.

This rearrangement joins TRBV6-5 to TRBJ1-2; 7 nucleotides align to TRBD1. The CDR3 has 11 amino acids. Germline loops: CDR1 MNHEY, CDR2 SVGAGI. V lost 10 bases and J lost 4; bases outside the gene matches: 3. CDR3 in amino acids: CATRDSYGYTF. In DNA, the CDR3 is TGTGCCACCCGGGACAGCTATGGCTACACCTTC.

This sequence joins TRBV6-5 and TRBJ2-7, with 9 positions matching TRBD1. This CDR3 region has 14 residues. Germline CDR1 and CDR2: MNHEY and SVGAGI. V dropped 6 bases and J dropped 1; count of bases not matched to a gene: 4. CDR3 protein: CASRVGTGSYEQYF. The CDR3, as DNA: TGTGCCAGCAGGGTCGGGACAGGGTCCTACGAGCAGTACTTC.

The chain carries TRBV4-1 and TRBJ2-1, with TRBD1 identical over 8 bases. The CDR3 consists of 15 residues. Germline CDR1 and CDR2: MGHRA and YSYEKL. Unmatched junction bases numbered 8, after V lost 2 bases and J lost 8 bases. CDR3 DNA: TGCGCCAGCAGCCAAAGCGACAGGGGTAGGGATGAGCAGTTCTTC. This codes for CASSQSDRGRDEQFF.

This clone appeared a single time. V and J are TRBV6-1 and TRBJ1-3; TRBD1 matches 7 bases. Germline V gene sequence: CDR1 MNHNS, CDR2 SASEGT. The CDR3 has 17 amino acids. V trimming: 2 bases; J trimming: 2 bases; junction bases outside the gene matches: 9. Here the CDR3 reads CASSELDRGGPGNTIYF. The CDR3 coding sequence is TGTGCCAGCAGTGAATTAGATAGAGGGGGCCCTGGAAACACCATATATTTT.

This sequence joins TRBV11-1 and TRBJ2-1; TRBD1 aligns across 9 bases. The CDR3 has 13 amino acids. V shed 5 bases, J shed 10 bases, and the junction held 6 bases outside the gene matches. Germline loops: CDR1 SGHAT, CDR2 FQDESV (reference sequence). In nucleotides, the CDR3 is TGTGCCAGCAGCCGGACAGGGGACAGGGAGCAGTTCTTC. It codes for CASSRTGDREQFF.